This T cell receptor beta chain came from a study of cytomegalovirus exposure and HLA in healthy donors. Findings and caveats of the study: In an earlier analysis, most TCR beta V segments were productive about 87% or about 30% of the time. A few CMV-associated chains were confirmed in vitro to be specific for CMV antigens. Researchers catalogued some 160 TCR beta chains as cytomegalovirus-associated. Rarity marked most TCR sequences, yet some public TCRs occurred in many donors.

In regard to this clone: Antigen: not known.

In germline, CDR1 is LNHDA, CDR2 SQIVND (reference sequence). Germline trimming cut 4 bases from V and 2 bases from J; bases unmatched to any gene: 4. The CDR3 extends over 15 amino acids. PCR used 60 Vbeta primers and 13 Jbeta primers. Sequencing used immunoSEQ multiplex PCR; TCRdb keeps in-frame clones, though not all of them. Counted here are under 200,000 clones, approximately 84% occurring once; the ten biggest clones make up 3.1%. The chain carries TRBV19 and TRBJ1-5; TRBD1 aligns across 8 bases. This sequence originates from a woman between 45 and 60 years old in good health and CMV-seropositive. Sequencing was carried out using PBMCs. As DNA, the CDR3 is TGTGCCAGTAGTAACACAGGGGGACGCAATCAGCCCCAGCATTTT. Protein sequence: CASSNTGGRNQPQHF. Looking up the rest from reference TRBV19 and TRBJ1-5 gives the full variable domain: DGGITQSPKYLFRKEGQNVTLSCEQNLNHDAMYWYRQDPGQGLRLIYYSQIVNDFQKGDIAEGYSVSREKKESFPLTVTSAQKNPTAFYLCASSNTGGRNQPQHFGDGTRLSIL.